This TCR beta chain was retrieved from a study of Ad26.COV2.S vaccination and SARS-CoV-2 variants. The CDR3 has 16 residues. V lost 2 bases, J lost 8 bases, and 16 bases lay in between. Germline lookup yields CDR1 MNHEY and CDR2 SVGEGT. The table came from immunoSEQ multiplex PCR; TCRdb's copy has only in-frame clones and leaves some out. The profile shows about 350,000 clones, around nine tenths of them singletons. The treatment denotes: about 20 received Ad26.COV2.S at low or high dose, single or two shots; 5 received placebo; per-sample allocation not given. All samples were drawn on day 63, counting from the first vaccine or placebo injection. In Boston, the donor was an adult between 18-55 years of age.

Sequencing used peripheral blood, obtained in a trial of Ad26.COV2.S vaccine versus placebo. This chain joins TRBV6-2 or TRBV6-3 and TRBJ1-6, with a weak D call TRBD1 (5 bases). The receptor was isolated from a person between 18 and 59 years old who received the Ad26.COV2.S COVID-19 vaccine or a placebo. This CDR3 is CASSYPQGKSDSPLHF. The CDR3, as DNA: TGTGCCAGCAGTTACCCCCAGGGAAAAAGCGATTCACCCCTCCACTTT.